This record looks at one T cell receptor beta chain sequence and its context. The antigen is not known. CDR3 length: 12 amino acids. Losses at the gene ends were 6 bases for V and 6 bases for J; bases not matched to a gene: 3. In germline, CDR1 is SQVTM, CDR2 ANQGSEA. The protocol was immunoSEQ multiplex PCR, while the TCRdb copy is restricted to in-frame clones and leaves out a portion. Here the sample spans hundreds of thousands of clones, roughly 98% being singletons. CD8 cells regarded as naive lacked CD45RO, were positively chosen for CCR7, and omitted terminally differentiated effector memory CD45RA+ cells. Among the donors, all were Caucasian adults who lived in Nashville, Tennessee. This sample is part of a study of shared clonotypes between healthy human individuals. Study-level points and caveats: Several donors showed sharing of approximately 5% of naive CD4 clonotypes. What limited the represented genetic and exposure-history diversity was the small number of donors. Estimated richness values were generally larger in naive subsets than in memory subsets.

Specimen: naive CD8+ T cells sorted from blood. The chain joins TRBV29-1 to TRBJ2-2, with 8 bases aligning to TRBD2. The receptor was isolated from a man aged 25 to 40 in good health. CDR3 DNA sequence: TGCAGCGTGCTAGCGGGTGCCGGGGAGCTGTTTTTT. Its translation: CSVLAGAGELFF.